Sequencing of this TCR beta chain was carried out in a study of shared clonotypes between healthy human individuals. General study findings and limits: An expected dependence of interdonor clonotype sharing on sequencing depth was noted.

V lost 3 bases and J lost 2, with 2 bases in between. This CDR3 region has 12 residues. Per germline, CDR1 MDHEN and CDR2 SYDVKM. Data came from immunoSEQ multiplex PCR; TCRdb stores just in-frame clones and leaves some out. Of about 600,000 clones listed, 95% to 98% are singletons. This clone has only a few counts. Its antigen is undetermined. Other DNA sequences in the same sample also yield this CDR3. The specimen sequenced was naive CD4+ T cells sorted from blood. The sample's subset: CD45RA+ positively selected. The chain couples TRBV28 to TRBJ1-5; D gene ambiguous. The TCR originated in a woman between 25 and 40 years old in good health. The CDR3 is CASSLGNQPQHF. The CDR3 DNA follows: TGTGCCAGCAGTTTGGGCAATCAGCCCCAGCATTTT. Variable domain in full (rest from reference TRBV28 and TRBJ1-5): DVKVTQSSRYLVKRTGEKVFLECVQDMDHENMFWYRQDPGLGLRLIYFSYDVKMKEKGDIPEGYSVSREKKERFSLILESASTNQTSMYLCASSLGNQPQHFGDGTRLSIL.